This TCR beta chain was documented in a study of OX40 agonist ivuxolimab in advanced cancers. About the study: Participants, roughly 80% male, averaged 60 years of age, ranging from about 20 to 80.

As for this clone: The antigen is unknown.

Overall study results and limits: Circulating CD4+ and CD8+ T cells showed clonal expansion by week 6 at 0.1 to 3.0 mg/kg.

Method: immunoSEQ multiplex PCR; TCRdb's copy keeps in-frame clones and lacks some. The data show about 62,000 clones, 85% seen once. Drawing of blood for sampling happened at baseline, at cycle 4 day 1, and at cycle 7 day 1. The CDR3 extends over 15 amino acids. Germline-derived CDR1 and CDR2 are MDHEN and SYDVKM. The junction had 7 bases not matched to a gene; V was cut back by 5 bases and J by 1 base. Sequencing used CD4+ or CD8+ T cells sorted from blood, obtained in a trial of the OX40 agonist ivuxolimab. The rearrangement links TRBV28 to TRBJ1-1; 7 positions agree with TRBD1. This sequence was found in an adult with an advanced solid tumor such as melanoma, head and neck, liver or kidney cancer. CDR3 coding DNA: TGTGCCAGCAGTCCACCAACAGGGGCGAACACTGAAGCTTTCTTT. It specifies CASSPPTGANTEAFF.